This entry lists 8 T cell receptor beta chains sequenced from one sample in a study of Graves' ophthalmopathy and Graves' hyperthyroidism. Amplifying from RNA transcripts, the study obtained TCR beta CDR3 regions. A first-round RT-PCR used HTBI primers, followed by a second-round multiplex PCR. TCRdb reprocessed the multiplex PCR reads via MiXCR and lists one record per CDR3 protein. Of 450,000 or so distinct CDR3 sequences listed, over 13% are singletons. Sequenced input: blood. The receptors were gathered from a woman aged 25 to 39 with Graves' ophthalmopathy.

This clonotype occurred many times. The CDR3, as DNA: TGTGCCAGCAGTGGGGTTAGGCGAGCGGCGGGTAGGAACATTCAGTACTTC. Its protein product is CASSGVRRAAGRNIQYF. This sequence joins TRBV2 and TRBJ2-4; TRBD2 is a possible D gene (5 bases). This CDR3 has 17 residues. V was shortened by 4 bases and J by 7 bases, with 23 bases between the two germline ends. Germline loops: CDR1 SNHLY, CDR2 FYNNEI.

This clonotype was observed at least ten times. The V call is TRBV12-3 or TRBV12-4, the J call TRBJ2-4; 11 nucleotides agree with TRBD2. Trimming removed 4 bases from V and 0 bases from J; junction bases left unmatched: 14. There are 20 residues in the CDR3. Written as DNA, the CDR3 is TGTGCCAGCAGTTCTAGGGGACTCCTAGCGGGGGGATTAGCCAAAAACATTCAGTACTTC. It specifies CASSSRGLLAGGLAKNIQYF.

This clonotype was picked up many times. The J gene is TRBJ2-2, the V gene TRBV27; D unclear. Germline V lookup: CDR1 MNHEY, CDR2 SMNVEV (reference sequence). V shed 7 bases and J shed 5 bases, with 8 bases lying between them. This CDR3 spans 12 amino acids. The CDR3 sequence: CASMGRTGELFF. CDR3 bases: TGTGCCAGCATGGGCCGGACCGGGGAGCTGTTTTTT.

The table lists this clonotype with a few counts. Mismatch with germline at one junction end may stem from a read error. The chain combines TRBV6-1 with TRBJ2-2; 12 positions match TRBD2. The CDR3 has 15 amino acids. The germline V gene has CDR1 MNHNS and CDR2 SASEGT. This CDR3 reads CTSSRTSGDTGELFF. The CDR3 DNA reads TGTACCAGCAGCCGGACTAGCGGGGACACCGGGGAGCTGTTTTTT.

For this clonotype: An end of the junction does not agree with germline; a read error may underlie this. This chain connects TRBV9 to TRBJ2-2, with 7 bases aligning to TRBD1. CDR1 and CDR2 from the germline V gene are SGDLS and YYNGEE. CDR3 length: 16 residues. This chain's CDR3 is CASRTGFYANTGELFF. The CDR3 DNA reads as TGTGCCAGCAGGACAGGGTTTTACGCGAACACCGGGGAGTTGTTTTTT.

This clonotype has more than one count but fewer than ten. The rearrangement joins TRBV7-9 to TRBJ1-2, with TRBD1 matching over 7 bases. The junction had 5 bases not matched to a gene; V was cut back by 3 bases and J by 4 bases. This CDR3 has 14 residues. CDR1 is SEHNR, CDR2 FQNEAQ, per germline (reference sequence). The CDR3 DNA is TGTGCCAGCAGCTTCGACAGGGCGGGCTATGGCTACACCTTC. This gives the protein CASSFDRAGYGYTF. Filled out from reference TRBV7-9 and TRBJ1-2, the complete variable domain reads DTGVSQNPRHKITKRGQNVTFRCDPISEHNRLYWYRQTLGQGPEFLTYFQNEAQLEKSRLLSDRFSAERPKGSFSTLEIQRTEQGDSAMYLCASSFDRAGYGYTFGSGTRLTVV.

Many counts were recorded for this clonotype. This chain links TRBV11-2 with TRBJ2-2; D is unclear. Trimming took 7 bases from V and 1 from J, leaving 4 bases between them. CDR3 length: 12 amino acids. The germline V gene has CDR1 SGHAT and CDR2 FQNNGV. CDR3 DNA: TGTGCCAGCACCCAGAACACCGGGGAGCTGTTTTTT. Translating gives CASTQNTGELFF.

At least ten counts were recorded for this clonotype. CDR3 nucleotide sequence: TGTGCCAGCAGCACCCGGACTAGCGGGAGGTTTCGAGAGACCCAGTACTTC. This gives the protein CASSTRTSGRFRETQYF. The chain employs TRBV13 and TRBJ2-5; the match to TRBD2 covers 14 bases. The CDR3 spans 17 residues. Per germline, CDR1 PRHDT and CDR2 FYEKMQ (reference sequence). V lost 5 bases to trimming and J lost 4 bases; unmatched junction nucleotides: 9.